This is a list of T cell receptor beta chains from one sample in a study of CD8+CD57+ T cells in acquired aplastic anemia. TCRdb reprocessed the reads via MiXCR and lists one record per CDR3 protein. The sample yields around 220,000 distinct CDR3 sequences, around 49% seen once. Sequenced input: sorted CD4+, CD8+, or CD8+CD57+ T cells (not recorded which) from PBMCs. Every receptor here comes from a human donor with aplastic anemia. Both conserved end residues are part of each CDR3. The order of the fields is D gene, J gene, V gene, clone size, CDR3 DNA, CDR3 protein. A D gene is named only where the DNA matches it firmly. Size is stated for part of the rows, as once, few or many counts, or as a class when the clone is expanded.

d_call: TRBD1
j_call: TRBJ1-4
v_call: TRBV20-1
clone_size: many
cdr3_nt: TGCAGTGCTAGGGCCGGGACAGGGTCTGAAAAACTGTTTTTT
cdr3_aa: CSARAGTGSEKLFF

d_call: TRBD1
j_call: TRBJ1-3
v_call: TRBV10-3
clone_size: .
cdr3_nt: TGTGCCATCAGGACGGACAGGGCGGGAAACGCCATATATTTT
cdr3_aa: CAIRTDRAGNAIYF

d_call: .
j_call: TRBJ1-6
v_call: TRBV19
clone_size: many
cdr3_nt: TGTGCCAGTAGGAACAGGGATCTTCATAATTCACCCCTCCACTTT
cdr3_aa: CASRNRDLHNSPLHF

d_call: .
j_call: TRBJ1-6
v_call: TRBV2
clone_size: .
cdr3_nt: TGTGCCAGCAGTGAAAGGGGGGGATCACCCCTCCACTTT
cdr3_aa: CASSERGGSPLHF

d_call: .
j_call: TRBJ2-1
v_call: TRBV5-1
clone_size: .
cdr3_nt: TGCGCCAGCAGCTCACAGGGAAATGAGCAGTTCTTC
cdr3_aa: CASSSQGNEQFF

d_call: .
j_call: TRBJ1-4
v_call: TRBV19
clone_size: .
cdr3_nt: TGTGCCAGTGGCGGGACGGTTGCAACTAATGAAAAACTGTTTTTT
cdr3_aa: CASGGTVATNEKLFF

d_call: TRBD2
j_call: TRBJ2-1
v_call: TRBV24-1
clone_size: .
cdr3_nt: TGTGCCACCAGTGATTCGCTAGCGGGGGGGTATTATGAGCAGTTCTTC
cdr3_aa: CATSDSLAGGYYEQFF

d_call: TRBD1
j_call: TRBJ2-2
v_call: TRBV2
clone_size: .
cdr3_nt: TGTGCCAGCGCTACTAGACAGGGTGGGGAGCTGTTTTTT
cdr3_aa: CASATRQGGELFF

d_call: .
j_call: TRBJ2-3
v_call: TRBV30
clone_size: many
cdr3_nt: TGTGCCTGGGGGCCTAGCACAGATACGCAGTATTTT
cdr3_aa: CAWGPSTDTQYF

d_call: TRBD1
j_call: TRBJ1-3
v_call: TRBV5-1
clone_size: .
cdr3_nt: TGCGCCAGCAGCGAGGGACAGATCGTCCTCTCTGGAAACACCATATATTTC
cdr3_aa: CASSEGQIVLSGNTIYF

d_call: .
j_call: TRBJ1-1
v_call: TRBV10-3
clone_size: few
cdr3_nt: TGTGCCAGCGATGGGGGGGGGGGGAAGGCCACTGAAGCTTTCTTT
cdr3_aa: CASDGGGGKATEAFF

d_call: .
j_call: TRBJ2-1
v_call: TRBV19
clone_size: many
cdr3_nt: TGTGCCAGTAGTATTTGGCGCCGGGATGAGCAGTTCTTC
cdr3_aa: CASSIWRRDEQFF

d_call: .
j_call: TRBJ2-5
v_call: TRBV5-1
clone_size: once
cdr3_nt: TGCGCCAGCAGCTTGGCCCCAGCGGGGGACAGTGAGACCCAGTACTTC
cdr3_aa: CASSLAPAGDSETQYF

d_call: .
j_call: TRBJ1-4
v_call: TRBV25-1
clone_size: .
cdr3_nt: TGTGCCAGCAGCCTCAGGGCTACGGCTGAAAAACTGTTTTTT
cdr3_aa: CASSLRATAEKLFF

d_call: .
j_call: TRBJ2-1
v_call: TRBV5-1
clone_size: .
cdr3_nt: TGCGCCAGCAGCCATACTGACCGGGACTTTTTATTCTTC
cdr3_aa: CASSHTDRDFLFF

d_call: TRBD1
j_call: TRBJ2-7
v_call: TRBV5-1
clone_size: .
cdr3_nt: TGCGCCAGCAGCTTATGGACAGGGGGTGAAGAGCAGTACTTC
cdr3_aa: CASSLWTGGEEQYF

d_call: TRBD2
j_call: TRBJ2-2
v_call: TRBV29-1
clone_size: many
cdr3_nt: TGCAGCGTTCGGGGCGGACTAGCCCCGAACACCGGGGAGCTGTTTTTT
cdr3_aa: CSVRGGLAPNTGELFF

d_call: .
j_call: TRBJ2-2
v_call: TRBV7-3
clone_size: many
cdr3_nt: TGTGCCAGCAGCTTATGGGCTATCGCGAACACCGGGGAGCTGTTTTTT
cdr3_aa: CASSLWAIANTGELFF